Listed below are T cell receptor beta chains from one sample, sequenced in a study of T cell responses to AZD1222 COVID-19 vaccine. The table came from immunoSEQ multiplex PCR; TCRdb's copy has only in-frame clones and leaves some out. The profile shows roughly 180,000 clones, roughly nine tenths of them singletons. Sample: peripheral blood, taken 28 days after the second AZD1222 dose. These receptors originate from an adult who received the AZD1222 COVID-19 vaccine. Each CDR3 is given with its conserved first and last residue. D genes are given only for firm matches. Clone size is given for some rows only: seen once, a few or many times, or a class if the clone is expanded.

TRBJ2-1,NA,TRBV19,NA,CASSLGNYNEQFF,TGTGCCAGTAGTCTAGGGAACTACAATGAGCAGTTCTTC
TRBJ1-2,NA,TRBV3-1/TRBV3-2,NA,CASSQEGTQGGYTF,TGTGCCAGCAGCCAAGAAGGGACCCAGGGCGGCTACACCTTC
TRBJ1-3,TRBD1,TRBV7-3,NA,CASSDRGSGNTIYF,TGTGCCAGCAGCGACAGGGGCTCTGGAAACACCATATATTTT
TRBJ2-2,NA,TRBV11-2,NA,CASSFGVTGELFF,TGTGCCAGCAGCTTCGGAGTTACCGGGGAGCTGTTTTTT
TRBJ2-7,TRBD2,TRBV9,NA,CASSVGLAGNEQYF,TGTGCCAGCAGCGTAGGACTAGCGGGAAACGAGCAGTACTTC
TRBJ1-6,NA,TRBV5-6,NA,CASSLGGPSSYNSPLHF,TGTGCCAGCAGCTTGGGGGGACCGAGCTCCTATAATTCACCCCTCCACTTT
TRBJ2-1,TRBD2,TRBV6-5,NA,CASTVLAGYNEQFF,TGTGCCAGCACTGTACTAGCGGGGTACAATGAGCAGTTCTTC
TRBJ2-2,TRBD2,TRBV9,NA,CASSVVSGATGELFF,TGTGCCAGCAGCGTAGTTAGCGGGGCTACCGGGGAGCTGTTTTTT
TRBJ2-7,NA,TRBV4-1,NA,CASSQAGPFPGYEQYF,TGCGCCAGCAGCCAAGCGGGACCTTTTCCAGGCTACGAGCAGTACTTC
TRBJ1-5,NA,TRBV23-1,NA,CASSQSRGRYNQPQHF,TGCGCCAGCAGTCAATCGAGAGGCAGGTACAATCAGCCCCAGCATTTT
TRBJ2-2,NA,TRBV7-7,NA,CASSFETETGELFF,TGTGCTAGCAGTTTTGAGACTGAGACCGGGGAGCTGTTTTTT
TRBJ2-7,NA,TRBV20-1,NA,CSAREAYEQYF,TGCAGTGCTAGAGAAGCCTACGAGCAGTACTTC
TRBJ2-4,NA,TRBV27,NA,CASSLSGGTKNIQYF,TGTGCCAGCAGTTTGTCAGGGGGGACCAAAAACATTCAGTACTTC
TRBJ2-3,NA,TRBV5-6,NA,CASRLHGEEYF,TGTGCCAGCAGGCTGCATGGTGAGGAGTATTTT
TRBJ2-3,NA,TRBV5-1,NA,CASSLIGDTQYF,TGCGCCAGCAGCCTCATAGGGGATACGCAGTATTTT
TRBJ2-1,TRBD2,TRBV19,NA,CASSISGASYNEQFF,TGTGCCAGTAGTATCAGCGGGGCCTCCTACAATGAGCAGTTCTTC
TRBJ1-2,NA,TRBV3-1/TRBV3-2,NA,CASGLGGGNYGYTF,TGTGCCAGCGGCCTAGGTGGAGGGAACTATGGCTACACCTTC
TRBJ2-7,TRBD2,TRBV7-6,NA,CASSPLGAGGYSYEQYF,TGTGCCAGCAGCCCCTTGGGGGCGGGAGGTTACTCCTACGAGCAGTACTTC
TRBJ2-1,TRBD1,TRBV12-3/TRBV12-4,NA,CASSGTGTNEQFF,TGTGCCAGCAGTGGGACAGGGACAAATGAGCAGTTCTTC
TRBJ2-3,NA,TRBV24-1,once,CATSLGRTDTQYF,TGTGCCACCAGCTTAGGGAGGACAGATACGCAGTATTTT
TRBJ2-1,NA,TRBV27,NA,CASSLLNPTYNEQFF,TGTGCCAGCAGTCTCCTCAACCCGACCTACAATGAGCAGTTCTTC
TRBJ1-1,NA,TRBV12-5,NA,CASGLTRALNTEAFF,TGTGCTAGTGGTTTGACCAGGGCATTGAACACTGAAGCTTTCTTT
TRBJ2-7,TRBD2,TRBV12-3/TRBV12-4,NA,CASSLSRGGEQYF,TGTGCCAGCAGTCTCAGTCGGGGGGGAGAGCAGTACTTC
TRBJ1-6,NA,TRBV19,NA,CASSEGTGTLPSSYNSPLHF,TGTGCCAGTAGCGAAGGCACCGGGACTTTACCGAGCTCCTATAATTCACCCCTCCACTTT
TRBJ2-1,NA,TRBV28,NA,CATSSSGGAGNEQFF,TGTGCCACCTCTTCATCGGGGGGCGCAGGCAATGAGCAGTTCTTC
TRBJ1-1,NA,TRBV21-1,NA,CASSRRQGIENEAFF,TGTGCCAGCAGCAGACGACAGGGAATTGAAAACGAAGCTTTCTTT
TRBJ2-7,NA,TRBV28,NA,CASSLLKGARDEQYF,TGTGCCAGCAGTTTATTAAAAGGGGCGCGGGACGAGCAGTACTTC
TRBJ2-3,NA,TRBV7-2,NA,CASSLKGGQRGTDTQYF,TGTGCCAGCAGCTTGAAGGGGGGCCAGCGAGGCACAGATACGCAGTATTTT
TRBJ1-4,TRBD1,TRBV4-3,NA,CASSQGSGTGYEKLFF,TGCGCCAGCAGCCAGGGATCCGGGACAGGGTATGAAAAACTGTTTTTT
TRBJ1-5,TRBD1,TRBV5-1,NA,CASSATGGGQPQHF,TGCGCCAGCAGCGCGACAGGGGGCGGTCAGCCCCAGCATTTT
TRBJ2-7,NA,TRBV27,NA,CASSLSAFSSYEQYF,TGTGCCAGCAGTTTGTCGGCTTTCAGCTCCTACGAGCAGTACTTC
TRBJ1-1,NA,TRBV7-3,NA,CASSPSGRVNTEAFF,TGTGCCAGCAGCCCTTCGGGACGGGTGAACACTGAAGCTTTCTTT
TRBJ1-6,NA,TRBV7-2,NA,CASSHGGENSPLHF,TGTGCCAGCAGCCATGGAGGGGAGAATTCACCCCTCCACTTT
TRBJ2-3,NA,TRBV6-1,few,CASSETVARGYF,TGTGCCAGCAGTGAAACTGTGGCCCGGGGGTATTTT
TRBJ2-7,NA,TRBV28,NA,CASSLGGTGAPYEQYF,TGTGCCAGCAGTTTGGGGGGGACAGGTGCCCCCTACGAGCAGTACTTC
TRBJ1-1,NA,TRBV11-2,NA,CASSFRALAMNTEAFF,TGTGCCAGCAGCTTCAGAGCCCTGGCAATGAACACTGAAGCTTTCTTT
TRBJ2-3,NA,TRBV21-1,NA,CASSKEKQGWASVGTDTQYF,TGTGCCAGCAGCAAAGAGAAACAGGGGTGGGCTAGCGTGGGCACAGATACGCAGTATTTT
TRBJ2-6,TRBD2,TRBV30,NA,CARTSPSGANVLTF,TGTGCCAGGACTAGCCCGTCTGGGGCCAACGTCCTGACTTTC
TRBJ2-1,NA,TRBV9,NA,CASSPSGSHNEQFF,TGTGCCAGCAGCCCCTCGGGATCGCACAATGAGCAGTTCTTC
TRBJ1-2,NA,TRBV12-3/TRBV12-4,once,CASSLGQGNGYTF,TGTGCCAGCAGTTTAGGCCAGGGCAATGGCTACACCTTC
TRBJ2-2,NA,TRBV10-3,few,CAISESVRSSATGELFF,TGTGCCATCAGTGAGTCGGTAAGAAGTAGCGCCACCGGGGAGCTGTTTTTT